This T cell receptor (beta chain) derives from a study of cytomegalovirus exposure and HLA in healthy donors. Study conclusions and caveats: There was a cluster of highly shared sequence variants that was likely a sequencing artifact. In a later analysis, V- and J-gene trimming of beta chains associated with a DCLRE1C missense variant, replicated independently. Later analysis indicated greater clonal expansion among HLA-associated TCR beta chains than among equally common other chains.

Per germline, CDR1 MNHNS and CDR2 SASEGT. Trimming left V 8 bases short and J 7 bases short, with 20 bases between. CDR3 length equals 14 residues. Primers: 60 Vbeta forward and 13 Jbeta reverse. Clones were read by immunoSEQ multiplex PCR, and TCRdb kept only the in-frame ones, dropping some. This sample's clone table lists some 80,000 clones. Concerning this clone: Antigen specificity is unknown.

This TCR derives from a man aged 50-60 years in good health and CMV-seropositive. This chain joins TRBV6-1 and TRBJ1-1; D gene ambiguous. Sequenced material: PBMCs. CDR3 loop: CASLLVGGPDEAFF. The CDR3 DNA follows: TGTGCCAGCCTTCTGGTAGGAGGGCCTGATGAAGCTTTCTTT.